The 30 T cell receptor beta chains below were found in one sample sequenced in a study of identical twins. TCRdb reanalysed the 5' RACE reads using MiXCR and keeps one entry per CDR3 protein. The data contain 700,000 or so distinct CDR3 sequences, 8.6% of them singletons. The same sample was also studied in work on yellow fever vaccine responses in identical twins.

The material sequenced was PBMCs. The receptors were gathered from a woman in her late teens or twenties in good health.

This chain links TRBV29-1 with TRBJ2-3, with D perhaps TRBD2 (6 bases). This CDR3 contains 14 residues. CDR1 and CDR2 from the germline V gene are SQVTM and ANQGSEA. V lost 4 bases, J lost 0 bases, and 11 bases lay in between. The CDR3 sequence is CSVAPGTSTDTQYF. CDR3 DNA: TGCAGCGTTGCACCCGGGACTAGCACAGATACGCAGTATTTT.

There are a few counts of this clonotype. This chain connects TRBV5-5 to TRBJ2-2; TRBD2 aligns across 13 bases. The J segment lost 1 base and the V segment lost 1 base, leaving 4 bases of the junction unmatched. In germline, CDR1 is SGHKS, CDR2 YYEKEE (reference sequence). There are 18 residues in the CDR3. Here the CDR3 reads CASSLIRLAGGNTGELFF. The DNA for the CDR3 is TGTGCCAGCAGCTTGATACGACTAGCGGGGGGGAACACCGGGGAGCTGTTTTTT.

Ten or more counts support this clonotype. The chain carries TRBV12-3 or TRBV12-4 and TRBJ2-7; TRBD2 matches at 9 bases. The CDR3 loop spans 13 amino acids. V shed 2 bases, J shed 6 bases, and the junction held 2 bases outside the gene matches. CDR3 sequence: CASSLTLAGEQYF. Written as DNA, the CDR3 is TGTGCCAGCAGTTTAACACTAGCGGGCGAGCAGTACTTC.

This clonotype occurred once. The V gene is TRBV9, the J gene TRBJ2-1, with 8 bases aligning to TRBD2. CDR1 is SGDLS and CDR2 is YYNGEE in the germline V gene. J gave up 10 bases and V 2 bases, and 11 bases lay outside the gene matches. The CDR3 spans 15 residues. CDR3 nucleotides: TGTGCCAGCAGCGTCGGAACTAGCGGCCTAGGCGAGCAGTTCTTC. This gives the protein CASSVGTSGLGEQFF.

This clonotype was found many times. V usage is TRBV19 and J usage is TRBJ2-4; tentative D call: TRBD1 (5 bases). The CDR3 has 15 amino acids. Trimming removed 7 bases from V and 2 bases from J, with 15 bases in between. CDR1 and CDR2 from the germline V gene are LNHDA and SQIVND (reference sequence). Here the CDR3 DNA reads TGTGCCAGTAAACCCCAACAGGCTACCAAAAACATTCAGTACTTC. Amino acids: CASKPQQATKNIQYF.

The rearrangement uses TRBV7-9 and TRBJ2-7, with TRBD1 matching 7 bases. Losses at the gene ends were 2 bases for V and 4 bases for J; bases not matched to a gene: 8. This CDR3 region has 15 residues. In germline, CDR1 is SEHNR, CDR2 FQNEAQ (reference sequence). The CDR3 bases are TGTGCCAGCAGCTTATATGAGGGGGCGCTTTACGAGCAGTACTTC. This gives the protein CASSLYEGALYEQYF.

The chain combines TRBV4-1 with TRBJ2-1; 7 bases match TRBD2. This CDR3 is built from 17 residues. V lost 2 bases, J lost 6 bases, and 13 bases stayed unmatched. Germline V gene sequence: CDR1 MGHRA, CDR2 YSYEKL. The CDR3: CASSQQPASGPFNEQFF. The CDR3 nucleotides are TGCGCCAGCAGCCAACAACCGGCTAGCGGACCATTCAATGAGCAGTTCTTC.

Only a few counts were recorded for this clonotype. The CDR3 DNA reads TGTGCCACCAGTGATTCAGGGACAGGGGATGGCAATGAGCAGTTCTTC. It is translated as CATSDSGTGDGNEQFF. The chain is built from TRBV24-1 and TRBJ2-1, with 10 bases aligning to TRBD1. The ends lost 2 bases at V and 6 bases at J; junction bases unmatched: 6. The CDR3 spans 16 residues. Per the germline V gene, CDR1 is KGHDR and CDR2 is SFDVKD.

The V gene is TRBV18, the J gene TRBJ2-7; D is possibly TRBD1 (5 bases). The CDR3 totals 13 residues. The ends were cut back, 3 bases at V and 3 bases at J, with 9 bases in the middle. Germline V gene data show CDR1 as KGHSH and CDR2 as LQKENI. This chain's CDR3 is CASSPDSYYEQYF. The CDR3 bases are TGTGCCAGCTCACCTGACAGCTACTACGAGCAGTACTTC.

This clonotype was seen ten or more times. The chain carries TRBV28 and TRBJ2-2; TRBD2 matches 7 bases. With 2 bases clipped from V and 2 bases from J, the junction kept 11 bases outside the gene matches. Germline CDR1 MDHEN, CDR2 SYDVKM. The CDR3 has 18 residues. The CDR3 DNA sequence: TGTGCCAGCAGTTTACGGCAGGGAGGGGTCGTAAACACCGGGGAGCTGTTTTTT. Translated: CASSLRQGGVVNTGELFF.

The V gene is TRBV7-2, the J gene TRBJ2-7; TRBD1 matches 8 bases. CDR1 SGHTA and CDR2 FQGNSA come from the germline V gene. CDR3 length: 14 amino acids. J was trimmed by 3 bases and V by 6 bases; bases with no gene match: 7. Here the CDR3 DNA reads TGTGCCAGCAGGCCAGCCGGGACAGGCTACGAGCAGTACTTC. Its protein product is CASRPAGTGYEQYF.

The J gene is TRBJ1-1, the V gene TRBV5-1, with a possible D match to TRBD1 (6 bases). CDR3 length: 14 amino acids. Germline V gene data show CDR1 as SGHRS and CDR2 as YFSETQ. V lost 7 bases and J lost 0, with 13 bases in between. The CDR3 region has the DNA TGCGCCAGCGGAGAGCAGGGGTTGAACACTGAAGCTTTCTTT. Translating gives CASGEQGLNTEAFF.

This clonotype was detected ten times or more. The chain is built from TRBV12-3 or TRBV12-4 and TRBJ2-2; D assignment may be TRBD1 or TRBD2 (5 bases each). This CDR3 comprises 16 residues. V gave up 6 bases and J gave up 6 bases, with 20 bases separating them. CDR3 sequence: CASREYGTQRPGELFF. Here the CDR3 DNA reads TGTGCCAGCAGAGAGTACGGGACCCAAAGGCCCGGGGAGCTGTTTTTT.

This clonotype was observed at least ten times. This chain joins TRBV6-1 and TRBJ2-1; TRBD1 agrees at 8 bases. CDR3 length equals 14 residues. Trimming at V came to 10 bases and at J to 8 bases, leaving 13 bases not matched to a gene. CDR1 is MNHNS and CDR2 is SASEGT in the germline V gene. The CDR3 protein is CATLDRQGRDEQFF. The CDR3 bases are TGTGCCACCTTGGACCGACAGGGGAGAGATGAGCAGTTCTTC.

The chain combines TRBV4-2 with TRBJ2-1; tentatively, D is TRBD1 (6 bases). V gave up 10 bases and J gave up 11 bases, with 21 bases separating them. The CDR3 spans 13 residues. The germline V gene encodes CDR1 LGHNA and CDR2 YNFKEQ. The CDR3 DNA follows: TGTGCCATGGGCCCCGGGACACCCCAAAAGCAGTTCTTC. Translated: CAMGPGTPQKQFF.

The chain is built from TRBV3-1 and TRBJ2-1; 15 bases map to TRBD2. This CDR3 has 20 residues. The junction had 10 bases not matched to a gene; V was cut back by 2 bases and J by 2 bases. Germline V gene sequence: CDR1 LGHDT, CDR2 YNNKEL (reference sequence). In nucleotides, the CDR3 is TGTGCCAGCAGCCAAAGGGAGGGACTAGCGGGGGGCCCTACCTACAATGAGCAGTTCTTC. Translation: CASSQREGLAGGPTYNEQFF.

A single count supports this clonotype. The CDR3 region is CASSRDRGEEKLFF. DNA for the CDR3: TGTGCCAGCAGCCGGGACAGGGGAGAGGAAAAACTGTTTTTT. This chain uses TRBV7-9 with TRBJ1-4; 10 bases match TRBD1. Per germline, CDR1 SEHNR and CDR2 FQNEAQ (reference sequence). Unmatched junction bases numbered 5, after V lost 5 bases and J lost 8 bases. The CDR3 is 14 amino acids.

This clonotype was found a few times. The chain uses TRBV5-1 and TRBJ2-2, with a possible D match to TRBD1 (5 bases). V gave up 4 bases and J gave up 2 bases, with 15 bases separating them. This CDR3 is built from 16 residues. The germline CDR1 and CDR2 sequences are SGHRS and YFSETQ. The CDR3 reads CASSHRTHKNTGELFF. CDR3 sequence (DNA): TGCGCCAGCAGCCACAGGACGCATAAAAACACCGGGGAGCTGTTTTTT. Full variable domain (missing parts from reference TRBV5-1 and TRBJ2-2): KAGVTQTPRYLIKTRGQQVTLSCSPISGHRSVSWYQQTPGQGLQFLFEYFSETQRNKGNFPGRFSGRQFSNSRSEMNVSTLELGDSALYLCASSHRTHKNTGELFFGEGSRLTVL.

This clonotype was seen ten or more times. The chain joins TRBV29-1 to TRBJ2-3; D tentatively reads TRBD1 or TRBD2 (5 bases each). The CDR3 is 12 amino acids. V was pared by 4 bases and J by 4 bases, with 9 bases between. The germline gives CDR1 SQVTM, CDR2 ANQGSEA. For the CDR3, the DNA is TGCAGCGTTGGCCGGGGCCCAGATACGCAGTATTTT. It is translated as CSVGRGPDTQYF.

This clonotype has a handful of counts. V usage is TRBV5-1 and J usage is TRBJ2-3, with 7 bases lining up with TRBD1. The junction had 13 bases not matched to a gene; V was cut back by 3 bases and J by 3 bases. This CDR3 comprises 17 residues. Germline CDR1 and CDR2: SGHRS and YFSETQ. CDR3 loop: CASSYNIQGRGTDTQYF. DNA for the CDR3: TGCGCCAGCAGCTACAATATACAGGGGCGAGGGACAGATACGCAGTATTTT.

The J gene is TRBJ2-4, the V gene TRBV12-3 or TRBV12-4, with 12 bases matching TRBD1. Germline trimming cut 6 bases from V and 3 bases from J; bases unmatched to any gene: 6. CDR3 length: 16 residues. The CDR3 region has the DNA TGTGCCAGCAGGTGGGACAGGGGGCAAGGCAAAAACATTCAGTACTTC. It specifies CASRWDRGQGKNIQYF.

This clonotype was found a few times. A read error may account for a junction end that differs from germline. This rearrangement joins TRBV12-3 or TRBV12-4 to TRBJ1-5; D is undetermined. The CDR3 contains 14 residues. The CDR3 loop is CVSRTGYSNQPQHF. In nucleotides, the CDR3 is TGTGTCAGCAGGACGGGTTATAGCAATCAGCCCCAGCATTTT.

This clonotype was counted ten times or more. The DNA of the CDR3 is TGTGCCACCAGTGATTCATTCGATGGACTTATAAGCACAGATACGCAGTATTTT. It is translated as CATSDSFDGLISTDTQYF. The V call is TRBV24-1, the J call TRBJ2-3, with D perhaps matching TRBD2 (5 bases). Trimming removed 2 bases from V and 0 bases from J, with 17 bases in between. The germline V gene has CDR1 KGHDR and CDR2 SFDVKD. This CDR3 region has 18 residues.

At least ten counts were recorded for this clonotype. The J gene is TRBJ2-3, the V gene TRBV28, with 11 bases identical to TRBD2. The CDR3 length is 18 residues. With 1 base clipped from V and 0 bases from J, the junction kept 6 bases outside the gene matches. Germline V gives CDR1 MDHEN, CDR2 SYDVKM. The CDR3 sequence: CASSLLGTSGTSTDTQYF. The DNA for the CDR3 is TGTGCCAGCAGTTTATTAGGGACTAGCGGAACTAGCACAGATACGCAGTATTTT. Variable domain in full (rest from reference TRBV28 and TRBJ2-3): DVKVTQSSRYLVKRTGEKVFLECVQDMDHENMFWYRQDPGLGLRLIYFSYDVKMKEKGDIPEGYSVSREKKERFSLILESASTNQTSMYLCASSLLGTSGTSTDTQYFGPGTRLTVL.

This clonotype has only a few counts. The gene calls are TRBV19 and TRBJ2-2, with a weak D call TRBD1 (6 bases). Germline V lookup: CDR1 LNHDA, CDR2 SQIVND (reference sequence). With 6 bases removed from V and 1 base from J, the gap between germline ends came to 9 bases. The CDR3 contains 14 residues. The CDR3 DNA follows: TGTGCCAGTAGGGGGGCCGGGAACACCGGGGAGCTGTTTTTT. Amino acid sequence: CASRGAGNTGELFF.

The chain uses TRBV7-9 and TRBJ2-5; D is unclear. The germline V gene encodes CDR1 SEHNR and CDR2 FQNEAQ (reference sequence). This CDR3 spans 14 amino acids. V shed 7 bases and J shed 4 bases, with 16 bases lying between them. Here the CDR3 reads CASTSSSGVETQYF. The CDR3 DNA sequence: TGTGCCAGCACCTCCTCCTCTGGGGTAGAGACCCAGTACTTC.

The chain is built from TRBV11-2 and TRBJ2-1; TRBD2 aligns across 13 bases. V was clipped by 7 bases and J by 8 bases; unmatched bases: 8. CDR3 length: 15 amino acids. Germline V gene sequence: CDR1 SGHAT, CDR2 FQNNGV. CDR3 sequence (DNA): TGTGCCAGCATCCAAGGACTAGCGGGGGCCTATGAGCAGTTCTTC. Translating gives CASIQGLAGAYEQFF.

In this sample, this clonotype turned up many times. The V call is TRBV10-3, the J call TRBJ2-7; either TRBD1 or TRBD2 may supply D (5 bases each). V was clipped by 0 bases and J by 0 bases, with 9 bases between them. Per the germline V gene, CDR1 is ENHRY and CDR2 is SYGVKD. This CDR3 is built from 15 residues. In DNA form, the CDR3 reads TGTGCCATCAGTGAGTCTTGGGACGGCTCCTACGAGCAGTACTTC. Its translation is CAISESWDGSYEQYF.

This chain uses TRBV6-2 or TRBV6-3 with TRBJ2-5; no clear D. Between the trimmed V and J ends, which lost 5 bases and 5 bases, there was a span of 15 bases. The germline CDR1 and CDR2 sequences are MNHEY and SVGEGT. This CDR3 comprises 14 residues. CDR3 loop: CASSDGLGGETQYF. CDR3 nucleotide sequence: TGTGCCAGCAGTGATGGCCTCGGTGGGGAGACCCAGTACTTC.

This clonotype occurred many times. The gene calls are TRBV6-2 or TRBV6-3 and TRBJ2-5, with D uncertain. The germline CDR1 and CDR2 sequences are MNHEY and SVGEGT. Trimming stripped 6 bases from V and 5 bases from J, with 13 bases between. The CDR3 loop spans 13 amino acids. The CDR3 DNA reads TGTGCCAGCAGAGAGGTTCCGTTGGAGACCCAGTACTTC. Amino acids: CASREVPLETQYF.